This TCR beta chain was retrieved from a study of T cell repertoires in cytomegalovirus infection. Study in general: CMV infection and matching HLA type were both indicated by public TCR beta signatures.

This clonotype was observed a single time. Its antigen is not known. Study-level points and caveats: Identification of carriers of CMV plus the relevant HLA was performed using cumulative public TCR beta family frequency.

Trimming stripped 4 bases from V and 0 bases from J, with 19 bases between. The CDR3 has 17 amino acids. Germline CDR1 reads DFQATT; CDR2 reads SNEGSKA (reference sequence). A single record per CDR3 protein comes from TCRdb applying MiXCR to the reads. The sample holds more than 650,000 distinct CDR3 sequences, about a third seen once. The V call is TRBV20-1, the J call TRBJ1-5; TRBD1 might be the D (5 bases). The TCR comes from a human donor in good health (CMV status not recorded). Some clones in this sample may be carry-over from other donors' samples. Sequenced material: PBMCs. CDR3 region: CSANRGSSPYSNQPQHF. The CDR3 coding sequence is TGCAGTGCTAACCGGGGCTCATCCCCTTATAGCAATCAGCCCCAGCATTTT.